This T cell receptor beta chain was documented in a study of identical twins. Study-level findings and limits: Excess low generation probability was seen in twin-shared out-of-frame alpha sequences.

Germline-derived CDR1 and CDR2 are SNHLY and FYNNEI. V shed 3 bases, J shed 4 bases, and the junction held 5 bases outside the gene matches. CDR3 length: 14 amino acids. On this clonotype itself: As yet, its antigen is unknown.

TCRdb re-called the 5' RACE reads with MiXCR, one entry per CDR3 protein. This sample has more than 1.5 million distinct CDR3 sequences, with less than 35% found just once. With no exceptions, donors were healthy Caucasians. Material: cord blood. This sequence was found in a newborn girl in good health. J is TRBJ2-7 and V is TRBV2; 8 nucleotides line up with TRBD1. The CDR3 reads CASSDHRGRYEQYF. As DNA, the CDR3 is TGTGCCAGCAGTGACCACAGGGGGAGATACGAGCAGTACTTC. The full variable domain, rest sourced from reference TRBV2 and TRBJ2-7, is EPEVTQTPSHQVTQMGQEVILRCVPISNHLYFYWYRQILGQKVEFLVSFYNNEISEKSEIFDDQFSVERPDGSNFTLKIRSTKLEDSAMYFCASSDHRGRYEQYFGPGTRLTVT.